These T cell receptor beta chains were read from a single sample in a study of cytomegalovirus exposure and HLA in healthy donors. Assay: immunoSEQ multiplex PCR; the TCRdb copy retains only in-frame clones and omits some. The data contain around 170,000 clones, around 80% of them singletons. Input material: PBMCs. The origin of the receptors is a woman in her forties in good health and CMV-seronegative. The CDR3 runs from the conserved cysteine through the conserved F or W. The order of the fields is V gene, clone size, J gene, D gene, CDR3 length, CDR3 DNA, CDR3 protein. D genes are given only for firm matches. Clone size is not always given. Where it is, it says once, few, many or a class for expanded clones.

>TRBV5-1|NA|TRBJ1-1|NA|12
TGCGCCAGCAGCCGGGATAACACTGAAGCTTTCTTT
CASSRDNTEAFF
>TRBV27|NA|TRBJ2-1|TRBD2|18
TGTGCCAGCAGCCCGAGGGTTACGGGACTAGCGGGAGCTAATGAGCAGTTCTTC
CASSPRVTGLAGANEQFF
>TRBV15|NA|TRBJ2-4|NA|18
TGTGCCACCAGCAGAGGGAGGGCAGGGGGTGCGTCGAAAAACATTCAGTACTTC
CATSRGRAGGASKNIQYF
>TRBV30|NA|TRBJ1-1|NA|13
TGTGCCTGGAGTGTACGGGGAAACACTGAAGCTTTCTTT
CAWSVRGNTEAFF
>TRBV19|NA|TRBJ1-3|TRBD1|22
TGTGCCAGTGGTACACCGGACAGGGCTCCCCATCCCGGCTCGATCTCTGGAAACACCATATATTTT
CASGTPDRAPHPGSISGNTIYF
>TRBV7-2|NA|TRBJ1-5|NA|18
TGTGCCAGCAGCTCCTCACTATCGGGTGGCAGAAGCAATCAGCCCCAGCATTTT
CASSSSLSGGRSNQPQHF
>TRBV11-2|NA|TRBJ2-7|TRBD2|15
TGTGCCAGCAGCCCCACTAGCGGGAGTACCTACGAGCAGTACTTC
CASSPTSGSTYEQYF
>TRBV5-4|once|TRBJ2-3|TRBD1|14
TGTGCCAGCAGCTTGGAACAGGGGGCAGATACGCAGTATTTT
CASSLEQGADTQYF
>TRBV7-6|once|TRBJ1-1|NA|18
TGTGCCAGCAGTTTAGGGGTTTATTCCAGGGGAACAAACACTGAAGCTTTCTTT
CASSLGVYSRGTNTEAFF
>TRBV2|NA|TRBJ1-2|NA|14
TGTGCCAGCAGTGAGCAGGGACGGGAGCATGGCTACACCTTC
CASSEQGREHGYTF
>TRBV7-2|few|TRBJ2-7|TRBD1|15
TGTGCCAGCAGCCCCTGGGACAGGGGGCTCTACGAGCAGTACTTC
CASSPWDRGLYEQYF
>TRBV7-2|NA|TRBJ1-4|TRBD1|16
TGTGCCAGCAGCTCCGGACAGGGGGCGGGGGATGAAAAACTGTTTTTT
CASSSGQGAGDEKLFF
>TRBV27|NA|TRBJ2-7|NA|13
TGTGCCAGCAGTCCTCGACAGTCCTACGAGCAGTACTTC
CASSPRQSYEQYF
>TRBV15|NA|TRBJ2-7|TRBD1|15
TGTGCCACCAGCAGAGAGCAGGGGGACTCCTACGAGCAGTACTTC
CATSREQGDSYEQYF
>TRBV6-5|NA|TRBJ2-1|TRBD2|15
TGTGCCAGCAGTTCCTCGGGACTAGTGCTTTATGAGCAGTTCTTC
CASSSSGLVLYEQFF
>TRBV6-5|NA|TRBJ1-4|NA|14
TGTGCCAGCAGTTCGGGGAAAACTAATGAAAAACTGTTTTTT
CASSSGKTNEKLFF
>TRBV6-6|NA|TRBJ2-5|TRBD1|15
TGTGCCAGCAGTCCCCTTAGACAGGGTCAGGAGACCCAGTACTTC
CASSPLRQGQETQYF
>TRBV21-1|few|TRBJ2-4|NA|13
TGTGCCAGTGAGCGGGAGGAAGGAAACATTCAGTACTTC
CASEREEGNIQYF
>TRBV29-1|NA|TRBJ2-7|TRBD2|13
TGCAGCGCCAGCCCCGGGGGGGACTACGAGCAGTACTTC
CSASPGGDYEQYF
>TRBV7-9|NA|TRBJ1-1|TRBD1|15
TGTGCCAGCAGCTTAGGGGCGGACAGGGTCACAGGAGCTTTCTTT
CASSLGADRVTGAFF
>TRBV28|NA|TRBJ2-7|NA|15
NA
CASSFLAGGNYEQYF
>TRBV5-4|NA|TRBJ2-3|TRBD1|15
TGTGCCAGCAGCTTGCCGGGACAGGGGACAGATACGCAGTATTTT
CASSLPGQGTDTQYF
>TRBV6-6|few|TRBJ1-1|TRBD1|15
TGTGCCAGCAGTCAAGACAGGGTAGTTGGCACTGAAGCTTTCTTT
CASSQDRVVGTEAFF
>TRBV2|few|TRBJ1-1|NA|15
TGTGCCAGCAGTGGAGGGCTCAGGGGTTCCACTGAAGCTTTCTTT
CASSGGLRGSTEAFF
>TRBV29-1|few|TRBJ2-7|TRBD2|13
TGCAGCGTCCGTGGGGCGGGAGGGCGCGAGCAGTACTTC
CSVRGAGGREQYF
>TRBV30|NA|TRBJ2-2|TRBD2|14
TGTGCCTGGAGCGGGGGGGCGAGCACCGGGGAGCTGTTTTTT
CAWSGGASTGELFF
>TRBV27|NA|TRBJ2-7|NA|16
TGTGCCAGCAGTTTAGCGGGTACTGGGGACACCTACGAGCAGTACTTC
CASSLAGTGDTYEQYF
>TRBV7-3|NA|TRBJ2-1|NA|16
TGTGCCAGCAGCTCGCAACTTCATAGCATGTTCAATGAGCAGTTCTTC
CASSSQLHSMFNEQFF
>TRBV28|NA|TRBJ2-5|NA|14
TGTGCCAGCAGCCGAGATCAGGGTCAAGAGACCCAGTACTTC
CASSRDQGQETQYF
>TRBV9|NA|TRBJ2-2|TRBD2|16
TGTGCCAGCAGCGAAACTAGCGGGAGGGCCCTCGGGGAGCTGTTTTTT
CASSETSGRALGELFF
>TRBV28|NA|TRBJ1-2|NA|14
TGTGCCAGCAGTTTAGGGGGGGGCGCGAATGGCTACACCTTC
CASSLGGGANGYTF
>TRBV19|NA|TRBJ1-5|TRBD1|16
TGTGCCAGTAGTTCCCGACAGGGGAAGAGCAATCAGCCCCAGCATTTT
CASSSRQGKSNQPQHF
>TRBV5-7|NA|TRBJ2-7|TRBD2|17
TGTGCCCTACCCTCTAAAACCCGCGCGGGGGGAACCTACGAGCAGTACTTC
CALPSKTRAGGTYEQYF
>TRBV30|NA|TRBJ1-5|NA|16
TGTGCCTGGAGTGCTGAGGCGGCGACAGCCCCTCGGCCCCAGCATTTT
CAWSAEAATAPRPQHF
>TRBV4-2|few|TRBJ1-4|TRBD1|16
TGTGCCAGCAGAGGGACAGGGGGCGAGTGGAATGAAAAACTGTTTTTT
CASRGTGGEWNEKLFF
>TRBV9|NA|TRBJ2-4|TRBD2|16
TGTGCCAGCAGCGGTTCGGGAGGATTAGCCAAAAACATTCAGTACTTC
CASSGSGGLAKNIQYF
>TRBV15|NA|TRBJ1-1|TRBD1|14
TGTGCCACCAAAACAGGGGGCAGGAACACTGAAGCTTTCTTT
CATKTGGRNTEAFF
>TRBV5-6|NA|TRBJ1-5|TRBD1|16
TGTGCCAGCAGCCTGACAGGGGGCGCGGGCAATCAGCCCCAGCATTTT
CASSLTGGAGNQPQHF
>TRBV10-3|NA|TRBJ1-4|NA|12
TGTGCCACACAGGGTGAGGATGAAAAACTGTTTTTT
CATQGEDEKLFF
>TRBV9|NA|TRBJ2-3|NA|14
TGTGCCAGCAGCGTAGACGGGAGCACAGATACGCAGTATTTT
CASSVDGSTDTQYF
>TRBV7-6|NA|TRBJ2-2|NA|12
TGTGCCAGCAGCTTGGGCGCCGGGGAGCTGTTTTTT
CASSLGAGELFF